This TCR beta chain came from a study of OX40 agonist ivuxolimab in advanced cancers. Study-level background: Patients with prior anti-PD-1, anti-PD-L1 or anti-CTLA-4 therapy were eligible; about 41% had some.

Sequencing was performed with immunoSEQ multiplex PCR; in TCRdb, only in-frame clones are kept and a portion is missing. The profile shows around 70,000 clones, roughly 80% of them singletons. The origin of this receptor is an adult with an advanced solid tumor such as melanoma, head and neck, liver or kidney cancer. The specimen was CD4+ or CD8+ T cells sorted from blood, collected in a trial of the OX40 agonist ivuxolimab.

DNA for the CDR3: TGTGCCTGGAGTGCACGGGCTGGGGAGCAGTACTTC. As protein: CAWSARAGEQYF. This sequence joins TRBV30 and TRBJ2-7; D not resolved. The CDR3 runs to 12 residues. Between the trimmed V and J ends, which lost 1 base and 7 bases, there was a span of 11 bases. Germline V lookup: CDR1 GTSNPN, CDR2 SVGIG (reference sequence).